These T cell receptor beta chains were read from a single sample in a study of blood T cell repertoires in COVID-19. Measured with immunoSEQ multiplex PCR; TCRdb has only the in-frame clones, and not every one. This sample has around 290,000 clones, with about 89% found just once. The sample comprised peripheral blood. The receptors stem from a man aged 35-49 years with acute or convalescent COVID-19. The CDR3 runs from the conserved cysteine through the conserved F or W. Each record gives: D gene, V gene, J gene, CDR3 length, clone size, CDR3 DNA, CDR3 protein. D genes are given only for firm matches. Clone size is stated in some rows and not others, as once, few, many or a class when expanded.

D gene: TRBD1
V gene: TRBV7-9
J gene: TRBJ1-3
CDR3 length: 15
clone size: .
CDR3 DNA: TGTGCCAGCAGCTCAGGACAGGGCGCTGGAAACACCATATATTTT
CDR3 protein: CASSSGQGAGNTIYF

D gene: TRBD1
V gene: TRBV6-5
J gene: TRBJ2-2
CDR3 length: 15
clone size: .
CDR3 DNA: TGTGCCAGCAGAATCAAGCAGGGGGACACCGGGGAGCTGTTTTTT
CDR3 protein: CASRIKQGDTGELFF

D gene: .
V gene: TRBV19
J gene: TRBJ2-3
CDR3 length: 15
clone size: .
CDR3 DNA: TGTGCCAGTAGCCCTCTCCGGGGGAGAACAGATACGCAGTATTTT
CDR3 protein: CASSPLRGRTDTQYF

D gene: .
V gene: TRBV3-1/TRBV3-2
J gene: TRBJ2-7
CDR3 length: 13
clone size: few
CDR3 DNA: TGTGCCAGCAGCCAACAGTGGAGGAACGAGCAGTACTTC
CDR3 protein: CASSQQWRNEQYF

D gene: .
V gene: TRBV7-9
J gene: TRBJ2-7
CDR3 length: 12
clone size: .
CDR3 DNA: TGTGCCAGCAGACAATATACCTACGAGCAGTACTTC
CDR3 protein: CASRQYTYEQYF

D gene: TRBD1
V gene: TRBV7-3
J gene: TRBJ1-1
CDR3 length: 13
clone size: .
CDR3 DNA: TGTGCCAGCAGCTCACAGGGGACCGGCCAAGCTTTCTTT
CDR3 protein: CASSSQGTGQAFF

D gene: .
V gene: TRBV6-5
J gene: TRBJ1-2
CDR3 length: 12
clone size: .
CDR3 DNA: TGTGCCAGCGTGAACGGAGAATATGGCTACACCTTC
CDR3 protein: CASVNGEYGYTF

D gene: TRBD1
V gene: TRBV27
J gene: TRBJ1-1
CDR3 length: 15
clone size: .
CDR3 DNA: TGTGCCAGCAGTTCGCCCTCAGGGGGGAACACTGAAGCTTTCTTT
CDR3 protein: CASSSPSGGNTEAFF

D gene: .
V gene: TRBV24-1
J gene: TRBJ1-2
CDR3 length: 13
clone size: .
CDR3 DNA: TGTGCCACCAGTGAGGCATCGAACTATGGCTACACCTTC
CDR3 protein: CATSEASNYGYTF

D gene: TRBD1
V gene: TRBV6-6
J gene: TRBJ2-1
CDR3 length: 11
clone size: .
CDR3 DNA: TGTGCCAGCAGCACCGGACAGGGGGAGTTCTTC
CDR3 protein: CASSTGQGEFF